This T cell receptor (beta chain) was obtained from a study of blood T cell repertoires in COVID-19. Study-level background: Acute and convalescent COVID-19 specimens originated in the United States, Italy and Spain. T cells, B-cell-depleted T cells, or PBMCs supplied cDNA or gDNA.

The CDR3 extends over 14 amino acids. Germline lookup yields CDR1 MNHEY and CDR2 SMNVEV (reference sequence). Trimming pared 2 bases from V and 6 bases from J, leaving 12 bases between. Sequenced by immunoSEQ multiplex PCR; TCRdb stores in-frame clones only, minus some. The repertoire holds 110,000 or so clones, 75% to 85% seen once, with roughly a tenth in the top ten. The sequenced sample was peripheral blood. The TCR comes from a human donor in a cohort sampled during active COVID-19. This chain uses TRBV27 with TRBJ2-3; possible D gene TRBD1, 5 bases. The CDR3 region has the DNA TGTGCCAGCAGTTTAGAGCAGGGATCTGATACGCAGTATTTT. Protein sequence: CASSLEQGSDTQYF.